What follows are 25 T cell receptor beta chains derived from one specimen sequenced in a study of technical replicates of blood from several donors. Clones were sequenced by immunoSEQ multiplex PCR, and TCRdb holds only the in-frame ones, with some missing. Seen here are 75,000 to 95,000 clones, about nine tenths observed once, and the top ten hold roughly 0.3%. Specimen: T cells isolated from PBMCs. All receptors derive from a human donor in good health.

CDR3 bases: TGTGCCAGCACCCCGGGGGGGCGTGAGACTGAAGCTTTCTTT. It codes for CASTPGGRETEAFF. The V gene is TRBV7-8, the J gene TRBJ1-1; TRBD1 might be the D (6 bases). In germline, CDR1 is SGHVS, CDR2 FQNEAQ. The CDR3 sequence is 14 residues long. Trimming cost V 7 bases and J 5 bases, with 17 bases left between them.

V and J are TRBV7-9 and TRBJ1-2; weak D call: TRBD1 (5 bases). The CDR3 consists of 14 residues. Per the germline V gene, CDR1 is SEHNR and CDR2 is FQNEAQ (reference sequence). The ends were cut back, 6 bases at V and 10 bases at J, with 21 bases in the middle. In DNA, the CDR3 is TGTGCCAGCAGTCTCGGGGGGTTAGCGGCCATCTACACCTTC. Residues: CASSLGGLAAIYTF.

The chain joins TRBV5-8 to TRBJ1-1; 7 bases map to TRBD1. The germline V gene has CDR1 SGHTS and CDR2 YDEGEE. The CDR3 has 17 residues. Trimming at V came to 3 bases and at J to 8 bases, leaving 19 bases not matched to a gene. This CDR3 is CASSSTWGDRAKTEAFF. In DNA form, the CDR3 reads TGTGCCAGCAGCTCTACGTGGGGCGACAGGGCGAAAACGGAAGCTTTCTTT. The variable domain in full, with the rest retrieved from reference TRBV5-8 and TRBJ1-1, is EAGVTQSPTHLIKTRGQQATLRCSPISGHTSVYWYQQALGLGLQFLLWYDEGEERNRGNFPPRFSGRQFPNYSSELNVNALELEDSALYLCASSSTWGDRAKTEAFFGQGTRLTVV.

The DNA of the CDR3 is TGCGCCAGCAGCTTGGATCTGGCGGGGAGCTCCTACGAGCAGTACTTC. Translating it yields CASSLDLAGSSYEQYF. The chain recombines TRBV5-1 with TRBJ2-7; D might be TRBD2 (6 bases). V dropped 0 bases and J dropped 0 bases, with 13 bases sitting between them. Germline CDR1 reads SGHRS; CDR2 reads YFSETQ. There are 16 residues in the CDR3.

The chain is built from TRBV29-1 and TRBJ2-2; the D gene is possibly TRBD1 (6 bases). V lost 6 bases to trimming and J lost 4 bases, with 15 bases between them. The CDR3 totals 14 residues. The V gene's germline CDR1 is SQVTM and CDR2 ANQGSEA. The CDR3 loop is CSVPQGPTTGELFF. CDR3 in DNA: TGCAGCGTACCTCAGGGGCCTACCACCGGGGAGCTGTTTTTT.

The rearrangement links TRBV29-1 to TRBJ2-1, with a weak D call TRBD2 (5 bases). V was pared by 6 bases and J by 0 bases, with 15 bases between. Germline V CDR1 and CDR2: SQVTM, ANQGSEA. CDR3 length equals 15 residues. In nucleotides, the CDR3 is TGCAGCGTCTTACTACTGAGGGCCTCCTACAATGAGCAGTTCTTC. It encodes CSVLLLRASYNEQFF.

The rearrangement links TRBV6-5 to TRBJ2-7, with 8 bases lining up with TRBD2. Germline V gene sequence: CDR1 MNHEY, CDR2 SVGAGI. Trimming at V came to 6 bases and at J to 4 bases, leaving 5 bases not matched to a gene. The CDR3 length is 13 residues. CDR3 protein: CASRSGGSYEQYF. In nucleotides, the CDR3 is TGTGCCAGCAGGAGCGGGGGCTCTTACGAGCAGTACTTC.

The V and J genes are TRBV28 and TRBJ2-1; 12 bases match TRBD2. The CDR3 has 15 residues. Per germline, CDR1 MDHEN and CDR2 SYDVKM. J lost 5 bases, V lost 6 bases, and 5 bases had no gene match. This CDR3 is CASRDGLAGNNEQFF. CDR3 coding DNA: TGTGCCAGCAGGGACGGACTAGCGGGAAACAATGAGCAGTTCTTC.

The chain employs TRBV4-1 and TRBJ2-7; 10 positions match TRBD2. The V gene end was trimmed by 1 base and the J gene end by 3 bases; junction bases not matched to a gene: 3. The germline V gene encodes CDR1 MGHRA and CDR2 YSYEKL. There are 15 residues in the CDR3. Written as DNA, the CDR3 is TGCGCCAGCAGCCAAGCGGTAGCGGGGGGCTACGAGCAGTACTTC. Amino acid sequence: CASSQAVAGGYEQYF.

The chain uses TRBV29-1 and TRBJ1-2; D is undetermined. The germline CDR1 and CDR2 sequences are SQVTM and ANQGSEA. This CDR3 has 15 residues. The V gene lost 2 bases and the J gene lost 4 bases, with 17 bases spanning the gap. Here the CDR3 DNA reads TGCAGCGTTGAATTCGGGAGGGAAAATCGCTATGGCTACACCTTC. As protein: CSVEFGRENRYGYTF.

This rearrangement joins TRBV4-1 to TRBJ1-2, with TRBD1 matching 8 bases. The CDR3 length is 16 residues. CDR1 and CDR2 from the germline V gene are MGHRA and YSYEKL. V shed 0 bases, J shed 8 bases, and the junction held 11 bases outside the gene matches. For the CDR3, the DNA is TGCGCCAGCAGCCAAGATGGGACAGGAGGATTGGGCGGCTACACCTTC. As protein: CASSQDGTGGLGGYTF.

This clone was detected a few times. This rearrangement joins TRBV7-9 to TRBJ1-5; no firm D call. The CDR3 consists of 13 residues. Germline lookup yields CDR1 SEHNR and CDR2 FQNEAQ (reference sequence). V gave up 5 bases and J gave up 11 bases, with 16 bases separating them. CDR3 amino acids: CASSLPSGAAQHF. Written as DNA, the CDR3 is TGTGCCAGCAGCCTCCCCAGTGGAGCAGCCCAGCATTTT.

The J gene is TRBJ2-1, the V gene TRBV6-6; no clear D gene. The CDR3 loop spans 15 amino acids. Germline V gene lookup returns CDR1 MNHNY and CDR2 SVGAGI (reference sequence). Trimming stripped 2 bases from V and 2 bases from J, with 10 bases between. The CDR3 nucleotides are TGTGCCAGCAGTTACCGACAATTCGCCTACAATGAGCAGTTCTTC. Amino acid sequence: CASSYRQFAYNEQFF.

The J gene is TRBJ2-1, the V gene TRBV5-1, with 12 bases lining up with TRBD2. CDR3 size: 17 residues. Losses at the gene ends were 0 bases for V and 8 bases for J; bases not matched to a gene: 9. Germline V gives CDR1 SGHRS, CDR2 YFSETQ. The CDR3 spells CASSLAPLAGGVDEQFF. CDR3 coding DNA: TGCGCCAGCAGCTTGGCTCCCCTAGCGGGGGGGGTCGATGAGCAGTTCTTC.

The rearrangement joins TRBV28 to TRBJ2-7, with D perhaps matching TRBD1 (6 bases). CDR1 is MDHEN and CDR2 is SYDVKM in the germline V gene. Trimming stripped 9 bases from V and 3 bases from J, with 15 bases between. The CDR3 totals 13 residues. The CDR3 is CASIRGIVYEQYF. Here the CDR3 DNA reads TGTGCCAGTATCAGGGGAATCGTCTACGAGCAGTACTTC. The full variable domain, completed using reference TRBV28 and TRBJ2-7, is DVKVTQSSRYLVKRTGEKVFLECVQDMDHENMFWYRQDPGLGLRLIYFSYDVKMKEKGDIPEGYSVSREKKERFSLILESASTNQTSMYLCASIRGIVYEQYFGPGTRLTVT.

This clone appeared a few times. This chain connects TRBV5-1 to TRBJ1-3, with a possible D match to TRBD1 (6 bases). Germline V gene sequence: CDR1 SGHRS, CDR2 YFSETQ. This CDR3 is built from 13 residues. The V end lost 9 bases, the J end lost 7 bases, and 17 bases lay between the germline ends. The CDR3 sequence: CATSGVLENTIYF. Here the CDR3 DNA reads TGCGCCACTTCAGGGGTGCTTGAGAACACCATATATTTT.

This clone came up once. The chain links TRBV5-1 to TRBJ1-4; TRBD1 might be the D (6 bases). V was trimmed by 1 base and J by 4 bases, leaving 11 bases between them. The CDR3 spans 15 residues. The germline V gene has CDR1 SGHRS and CDR2 YFSETQ. The CDR3 region has the DNA TGCGCCAGCAGCTTGAAAGGACAGAGTAATGAAAAACTGTTTTTT. This translates into CASSLKGQSNEKLFF.

This rearrangement joins TRBV5-1 to TRBJ2-3, with D perhaps matching TRBD1 (7 bases). The germline V gene has CDR1 SGHRS and CDR2 YFSETQ. V gave up 9 bases and J gave up 2 bases, with 22 bases separating them. The CDR3 has 16 amino acids. CDR3 amino acids: CATTGGGGPHTDTQYF. The CDR3 nucleotides are TGCGCCACCACGGGCGGAGGGGGCCCTCACACAGATACGCAGTATTTT.

The chain recombines TRBV30 with TRBJ2-7; possibly TRBD1 for D (6 bases). V lost 0 bases to trimming and J lost 9 bases, with 15 bases between them. Per germline, CDR1 GTSNPN and CDR2 SVGIG (reference sequence). This CDR3 has 13 residues. The CDR3 here is CAWSVNQGFGQYF. CDR3 nucleotides: TGTGCCTGGAGTGTCAACCAGGGGTTCGGGCAGTACTTC.

The rearrangement joins TRBV5-1 to TRBJ2-3; TRBD1 is a possible D gene (7 bases). CDR1 and CDR2 (germline): SGHRS, YFSETQ. The CDR3 spans 15 residues. Trimming stripped 5 bases from V and 3 bases from J, with 16 bases between. The CDR3 coding sequence is TGCGCCAGCAGTTCTTACAGGGGAGGAACAGATACGCAGTATTTT. Encoded protein: CASSSYRGGTDTQYF.

This chain links TRBV5-1 with TRBJ2-2; D is ambiguous. Trimming took 4 bases from V and 2 from J, leaving 9 bases between them. Germline V CDR1 and CDR2: SGHRS, YFSETQ. CDR3 length: 14 residues. This CDR3 reads CASSPTANTGELFF. CDR3 nucleotides: TGCGCCAGCAGCCCTACCGCCAACACCGGGGAGCTGTTTTTT. The whole variable domain, remainder taken from reference TRBV5-1 and TRBJ2-2, is KAGVTQTPRYLIKTRGQQVTLSCSPISGHRSVSWYQQTPGQGLQFLFEYFSETQRNKGNFPGRFSGRQFSNSRSEMNVSTLELGDSALYLCASSPTANTGELFFGEGSRLTVL.

V usage is TRBV27 and J usage is TRBJ1-4; a weak D match, TRBD1 (5 bases). This CDR3 has 19 residues. Germline-derived CDR1 and CDR2 are MNHEY and SMNVEV (reference sequence). V dropped 0 bases and J dropped 4 bases, with 21 bases sitting between them. For the CDR3, the DNA is TGTGCCAGCAGTTTATCCGCTGGGCAGGGCTATGTAGATAATGAAAAACTGTTTTTT. Translated: CASSLSAGQGYVDNEKLFF.

This sequence joins TRBV4-1 and TRBJ2-7, with D perhaps matching TRBD1 (6 bases). The CDR3 is 13 residues long. In germline, CDR1 is MGHRA, CDR2 YSYEKL. Deletions cut 10 bases from V and 2 bases from J, with 15 bases between. The CDR3 bases are TGCGCCACTTCAGACAGGCCCACCTACGAGCAGTACTTC. Translating gives CATSDRPTYEQYF.

The rearrangement links TRBV4-1 to TRBJ2-7; the match to TRBD2 covers 9 bases. The CDR3 covers 15 residues. The V and J ends lost 7 bases and 6 bases, in that order; junction bases with no gene match: 13. Germline CDR1 MGHRA, CDR2 YSYEKL. The CDR3 coding sequence is TGCGCCAGCAATCTAGCGGGAAATACCCCCCGCGAGCAGTACTTC. Translation gives CASNLAGNTPREQYF.

The gene calls are TRBV6-5 and TRBJ1-1; D is ambiguous. V lost 0 bases, J lost 6 bases, and 17 bases lay in between. Germline loops: CDR1 MNHEY, CDR2 SVGAGI. CDR3 length: 16 residues. The CDR3 sequence: CASSYSIIGSWAEAFF. DNA for the CDR3: TGTGCCAGCAGTTACTCGATAATTGGGAGTTGGGCTGAAGCTTTCTTT.